The entry below describes one T cell receptor (beta chain). Germline values: CDR1 MNHNS, CDR2 SASEGT. The CDR3 is made up of 17 amino acids. Unmatched junction bases numbered 8, after V lost 3 bases and J lost 2 bases. The sample originates from a study of blood T cell repertoires in COVID-19. Assay: immunoSEQ multiplex PCR; the TCRdb copy retains only in-frame clones and omits some. The sample yields under 450,000 clones, roughly 84% seen once. The receptor was derived from a woman under 40 who had recovered from COVID-19. The chain is built from TRBV6-1 and TRBJ2-1, with TRBD1 matching 9 bases. The sample comprised PBMCs or T cells enriched from blood (not recorded which). The chain's CDR3 is CASSEGTGGATYNEQFF. The CDR3 nucleotides are TGTGCCAGCAGTGAGGGAACAGGGGGCGCAACCTACAATGAGCAGTTCTTC.